Listed below are T cell receptor beta chains from one sample, sequenced in a study of T cell repertoires in cytomegalovirus infection. No antigen has been identified for these receptors. TCRdb reanalysed the reads using MiXCR and keeps one entry per CDR3 protein. The data contain hundreds of thousands of distinct CDR3 sequences, roughly a third of them singletons. The material sequenced was cultured PBMCs, taken from culture after CMV antigen stimulation. The source is a human donor in good health (CMV status not recorded). Some clones in this sample may be carry-over from other donors' samples. Each CDR3 is given with its conserved first and last residue. The order of the fields is J gene, V gene, D gene, clone size, CDR3 protein, CDR3 DNA. The D gene is left open where the match is weak. The size of a clone is reported for some rows only, either as once, few or many, or as a class for expanded clones.

>TRBJ2-2|TRBV13|NA|NA
CASSPEGKTGELFF
TGTGCCAGCAGTCCCGAAGGGAAAACCGGGGAGCTGTTTTTT
>TRBJ2-7|TRBV4-3|TRBD1|NA
CASSQGTGLYEQYF
TGCGCCAGCAGCCAAGGGACAGGGCTCTACGAGCAGTACTTC
>TRBJ2-6|TRBV28|NA|NA
CASSFNGLSGANVLTF
TGTGCCAGCAGTTTTAACGGCCTCTCTGGGGCCAACGTCCTGACTTTC
>TRBJ1-5|TRBV28|TRBD1|NA
CASKILRGPEPQHF
TGTGCCAGCAAAATCCTCAGGGGGCCCGAGCCCCAGCATTTT
>TRBJ2-5|TRBV15|NA|NA
CATSRGSEQETQYF
TGTGCCACCAGCAGAGGTAGCGAGCAAGAGACCCAGTACTTC
>TRBJ2-3|TRBV6-1|NA|NA
CASRRGIPSTDTQYF
TGTGCCAGCAGAAGGGGAATTCCTAGCACAGATACGCAGTATTTT
>TRBJ1-1|TRBV7-2|TRBD1|NA
CASSLRGVGDSSPRDTEAFF
TGTGCCAGCAGCTTACGGGGTGTAGGGGACAGCTCCCCTAGGGACACTGAAGCTTTCTTT
>TRBJ2-6|TRBV29-1|NA|few
CSVVQSGANVLTF
TGCAGCGTTGTACAGTCTGGGGCCAACGTCCTGACTTTC
>TRBJ1-2|TRBV6-8|TRBD1|NA
CASSLQGAEYGYTF
TGTGCCAGCAGTCTACAGGGGGCGGAGTATGGCTACACCTTC
>TRBJ1-2|TRBV14|TRBD1|NA
CASSQDSFLWGQGVDGYTF
TGTGCCAGCAGCCAAGACAGCTTCTTGTGGGGACAGGGCGTCGACGGCTACACCTTC
>TRBJ2-5|TRBV7-2|TRBD2|few
CASSGGTSLAETQYF
TGTGCCAGCAGCGGAGGGACTAGCTTAGCGGAGACCCAGTACTTC
>TRBJ2-1|TRBV6-5|TRBD2|once
CASSYTAGGGVNEQFF
TGTGCCAGCAGTTACACGGCGGGAGGAGGCGTCAATGAGCAGTTCTTC
>TRBJ1-2|TRBV12-3/TRBV12-4|NA|NA
CASSPRGGQPNYGYTF
TGTGCCAGCTCACCTCGGGGGGGGCAACCTAACTATGGCTACACCTTC
>TRBJ1-1|TRBV4-1|TRBD1|NA
CASSQQIQGMAEAFF
TGCGCCAGCAGCCAACAGATACAGGGGATGGCTGAAGCTTTCTTT
>TRBJ1-2|TRBV7-2|TRBD1|few
CASSWDRATANYGYTF
TGTGCCAGCAGCTGGGACAGGGCGACAGCAAACTATGGCTACACCTTC
>TRBJ2-2|TRBV7-9|NA|many
CASSPDLNTGELFF
TGTGCCAGCAGCCCGGACTTGAACACCGGGGAGCTGTTTTTT
>TRBJ2-5|TRBV6-2/TRBV6-3|TRBD2|NA
CASKDSGRETQYF
TGTGCCAGCAAGGACAGCGGGAGAGAGACCCAGTACTTC
>TRBJ2-3|TRBV6-2/TRBV6-3|TRBD1|NA
CASSYGQGVDTQYF
TGTGCCAGCAGTTACGGACAGGGTGTCGATACGCAGTATTTT
>TRBJ1-3|TRBV12-3/TRBV12-4|TRBD1|few
CASSPPGQSSGNTIYF
TGTGCCAGCAGTCCACCGGGACAGAGCTCTGGAAACACCATATATTTT
>TRBJ1-3|TRBV10-2|NA|few
CASAATLGPSGNTIYF
TGCGCCAGCGCGGCTACTCTCGGCCCCTCTGGAAACACCATATATTTT
>TRBJ2-3|TRBV7-2|TRBD2|many
CASSFSGRTDTQYF
TGTGCCAGCAGCTTTAGCGGGAGGACAGATACGCAGTATTTT
>TRBJ1-1|TRBV28|NA|NA
CASSLSRQQAFF
TGTGCCAGCAGTTTATCGAGGCAGCAAGCTTTCTTT
>TRBJ2-1|TRBV3-1|TRBD2|few
CASSQDYGTSGAYNEQFF
TGTGCCAGCAGCCAAGATTATGGGACTAGCGGGGCTTACAATGAGCAGTTCTTC
>TRBJ1-6|TRBV12-3/TRBV12-4|NA|few
CASSAGSYNSPLHF
TGTGCCAGCAGTGCAGGCTCCTATAATTCACCCCTCCACTTT
>TRBJ1-2|TRBV4-1|NA|few
CASSLLKGGEINYGYTF
TGCGCCAGCAGCCTACTTAAAGGGGGAGAGATCAACTATGGCTACACCTTC
>TRBJ2-1|TRBV4-1|NA|few
CASSPDGAGVYNEQFF
TGCGCCAGCAGCCCTGACGGGGCAGGGGTTTACAATGAGCAGTTCTTC
>TRBJ1-5|TRBV7-2|NA|many
CASSPSGTGYNQPQHF
TGTGCCAGCAGCCCGAGTGGAACAGGGTACAATCAGCCCCAGCATTTT
>TRBJ2-5|TRBV7-2|TRBD1|few
CASSLDRVMKTQYF
TGTGCCAGCAGCTTGGACAGGGTTATGAAGACCCAGTACTTC
>TRBJ2-7|TRBV12-3/TRBV12-4|TRBD2|NA
CASRSLAGPYEQYF
TGTGCCAGCAGGAGCCTAGCGGGTCCCTACGAGCAGTACTTC
>TRBJ1-5|TRBV7-2|NA|many
CASSLALGGTSDQPQHF
TGTGCCAGCAGCTTAGCTCTAGGGGGGACGAGCGATCAGCCCCAGCATTTT
>TRBJ1-1|TRBV7-3|NA|few
CASSTQQGTEAFF
TGTGCCAGCAGCACGCAACAGGGAACTGAAGCTTTCTTT
>TRBJ2-1|TRBV3-1|TRBD2|few
CASSHTSGSHNEQFF
TGTGCCAGCAGCCACACTAGCGGGTCCCACAATGAGCAGTTCTTC
>TRBJ2-2|TRBV29-1|TRBD2|once
CSVLEPAGVNTGELFF
TGCAGCGTCCTAGAGCCAGCGGGAGTTAACACCGGGGAGCTGTTTTTT
>TRBJ2-2|TRBV6-5|NA|NA
CASSYRAGGGAGELFF
TGTGCCAGCAGTTACAGGGCAGGGGGGGGGGCCGGGGAGCTGTTTTTT
>TRBJ2-1|TRBV6-2/TRBV6-3|NA|NA
CASSYAGGNNEQFF
TGTGCCAGCAGTTACGCAGGCGGAAACAATGAGCAGTTCTTC
>TRBJ1-6|TRBV5-4|NA|NA
CASSFYYRQGNSPLHF
TGTGCCAGCAGCTTCTACTACCGCCAGGGGAATTCACCCCTCCACTTT
>TRBJ1-2|TRBV7-8|NA|few
CASSNRDGRNYGYTF
TGTGCCAGCAGCAACCGGGACGGAAGGAACTATGGCTACACCTTC
>TRBJ2-1|TRBV7-2|TRBD2|many
CASSSTKPLYSGSYNEQFF
TGTGCCAGCAGCTCAACCAAACCCCTCTACAGCGGGAGTTACAATGAGCAGTTCTTC
>TRBJ2-7|TRBV6-5|NA|NA
CASSYSRASSYEQYF
TGTGCCAGCAGTTACTCGAGAGCCTCATCCTACGAGCAGTACTTC
>TRBJ2-3|TRBV24-1|NA|NA
CATSDFFVAEDTQYF
TGTGCCACCAGTGATTTCTTCGTCGCAGAAGATACGCAGTATTTT
>TRBJ2-1|TRBV15|NA|few
CATSGGQLHNEQFF
TGTGCCACCAGCGGAGGCCAATTACATAATGAGCAGTTCTTC
>TRBJ1-5|TRBV7-2|NA|many
CASSLEQGLDQPQHF
TGTGCCAGCAGCTTAGAGCAGGGGTTGGATCAGCCCCAGCATTTT
>TRBJ2-1|TRBV7-4|TRBD2|NA
CASSSRLAHNEQFF
TGTGCCAGCAGCTCCCGACTAGCCCACAATGAGCAGTTCTTC
>TRBJ2-3|TRBV7-6|TRBD2|many
CASSPRLAGSGDTQYF
TGTGCCAGCAGCCCCCGTCTAGCGGGGTCAGGAGATACGCAGTATTTT
>TRBJ1-3|TRBV4-3|NA|NA
CASSEGTPVVGNTIYF
TGCGCCAGCTCGGAGGGGACCCCGGTCGTCGGAAACACCATATATTTT
>TRBJ1-6|TRBV7-2|NA|many
CASSSPSLGGPSGQSLHF
TGTGCCAGCAGCTCCCCGAGCCTGGGGGGACCGTCGGGGCAATCCCTCCACTTT
>TRBJ2-3|TRBV7-2|TRBD1|NA
CASSPRRSGGADTQYF
TGTGCCAGCAGCCCGCGGCGGTCAGGGGGAGCAGATACGCAGTATTTT